This TCR beta chain was profiled in a study of blood T cells in healthy people across ages. Overall study context: The template switching approach captured approximately one barcoded beta molecule for every two T cells.

Study results and limitations: CMV status of donors was unknown, possibly confounding expanded clonotype changes.

Together with a sample-barcoded 5' primer, a J-beta primer mix was included in a second PCR lasting about 7 to 11 cycles. The template-switch adaptor, which had 12 random nucleotides, put a tag on each cDNA molecule. TCRdb used MiXCR to reprocess the 5' RACE reads, holding one entry per CDR3 protein. This table holds just under 900,000 distinct CDR3 sequences, more than 25% found once. The CDR3 is made up of 14 amino acids. The V gene's germline CDR1 is MNHEY and CDR2 SVGAGI. V lost 0 bases, J lost 12 bases, and 12 bases lay in between. This clonotype was counted only a few times. The antigen is unknown. Peripheral blood samples of about 10 milliliters were drawn from each donor.

The clonotype was recovered from a woman at least 80 years old in good health. This chain uses TRBV6-5 with TRBJ1-6; no reliable D call. Sequenced input: blood. The CDR3 is CASSYSIFNLPLHF. CDR3 nucleotide sequence: TGTGCCAGCAGTTACTCGATTTTCAACCTACCCCTCCACTTT.